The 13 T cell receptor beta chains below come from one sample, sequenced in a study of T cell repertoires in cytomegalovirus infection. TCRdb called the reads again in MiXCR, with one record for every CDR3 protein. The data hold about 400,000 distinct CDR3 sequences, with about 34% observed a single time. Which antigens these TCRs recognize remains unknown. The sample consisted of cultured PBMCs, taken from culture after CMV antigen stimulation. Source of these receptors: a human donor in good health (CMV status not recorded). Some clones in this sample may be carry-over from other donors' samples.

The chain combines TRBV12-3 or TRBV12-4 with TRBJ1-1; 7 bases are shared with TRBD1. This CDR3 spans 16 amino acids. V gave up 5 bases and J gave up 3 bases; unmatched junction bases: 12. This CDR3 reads CASSPRQGRPDTEAFF. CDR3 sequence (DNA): TGTGCCAGCAGTCCTCGACAGGGAAGGCCGGACACTGAAGCTTTCTTT.

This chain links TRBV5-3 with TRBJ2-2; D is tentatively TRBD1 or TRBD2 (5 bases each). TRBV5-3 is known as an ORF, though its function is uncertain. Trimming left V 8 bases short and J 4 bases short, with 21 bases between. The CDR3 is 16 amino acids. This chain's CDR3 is CASGTPPSAATGELFF. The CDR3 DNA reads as TGTGCCAGCGGGACCCCGCCAAGTGCGGCCACCGGGGAGCTGTTTTTT.

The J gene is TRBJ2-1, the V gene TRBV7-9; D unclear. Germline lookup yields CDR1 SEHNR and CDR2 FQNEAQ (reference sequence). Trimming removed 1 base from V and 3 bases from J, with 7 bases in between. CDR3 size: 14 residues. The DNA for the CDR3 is TGTGCCAGCAGCTTAGAGGCCTTCTACAATGAGCAGTTCTTC. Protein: CASSLEAFYNEQFF. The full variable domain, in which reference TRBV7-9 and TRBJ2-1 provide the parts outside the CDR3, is DTGVSQNPRHKITKRGQNVTFRCDPISEHNRLYWYRQTLGQGPEFLTYFQNEAQLEKSRLLSDRFSAERPKGSFSTLEIQRTEQGDSAMYLCASSLEAFYNEQFFGPGTRLTVL.

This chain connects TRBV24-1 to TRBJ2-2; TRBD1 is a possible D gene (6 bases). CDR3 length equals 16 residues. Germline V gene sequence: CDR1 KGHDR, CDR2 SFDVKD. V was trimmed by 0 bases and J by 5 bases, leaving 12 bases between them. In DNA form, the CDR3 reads TGTGCCACCAGTGATTTGACGCAGGGGAATACCGGGGAGCTGTTTTTT. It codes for CATSDLTQGNTGELFF.

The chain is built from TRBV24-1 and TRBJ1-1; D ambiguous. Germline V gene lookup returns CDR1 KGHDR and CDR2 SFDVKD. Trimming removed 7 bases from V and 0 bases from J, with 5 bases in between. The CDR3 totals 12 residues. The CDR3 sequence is CATRGLNTEAFF. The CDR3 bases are TGTGCCACCAGGGGGTTGAACACTGAAGCTTTCTTT.

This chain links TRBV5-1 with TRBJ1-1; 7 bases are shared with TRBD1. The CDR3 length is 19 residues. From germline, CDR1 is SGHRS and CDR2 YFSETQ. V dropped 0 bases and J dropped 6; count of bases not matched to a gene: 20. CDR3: CASSLVQRTGPAVPSEAFF. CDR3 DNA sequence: TGCGCCAGCAGCTTGGTTCAGAGGACAGGACCAGCGGTGCCTTCTGAAGCTTTCTTT. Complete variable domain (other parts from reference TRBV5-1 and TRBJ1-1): KAGVTQTPRYLIKTRGQQVTLSCSPISGHRSVSWYQQTPGQGLQFLFEYFSETQRNKGNFPGRFSGRQFSNSRSEMNVSTLELGDSALYLCASSLVQRTGPAVPSEAFFGQGTRLTVV.

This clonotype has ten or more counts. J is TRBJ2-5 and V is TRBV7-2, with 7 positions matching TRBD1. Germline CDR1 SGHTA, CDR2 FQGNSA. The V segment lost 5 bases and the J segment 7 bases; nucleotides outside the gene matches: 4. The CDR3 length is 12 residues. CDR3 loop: CASSQRQGTQYF. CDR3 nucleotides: TGTGCCAGCAGCCAAAGACAGGGGACCCAGTACTTC.

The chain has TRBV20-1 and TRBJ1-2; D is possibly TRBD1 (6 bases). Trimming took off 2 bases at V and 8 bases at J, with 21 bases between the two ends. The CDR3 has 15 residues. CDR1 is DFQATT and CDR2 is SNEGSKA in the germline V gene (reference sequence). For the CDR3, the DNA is TGCAGTGCTAGACGGGGGAGTACAGGGCGGGAAGGCTACACCTTC. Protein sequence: CSARRGSTGREGYTF.

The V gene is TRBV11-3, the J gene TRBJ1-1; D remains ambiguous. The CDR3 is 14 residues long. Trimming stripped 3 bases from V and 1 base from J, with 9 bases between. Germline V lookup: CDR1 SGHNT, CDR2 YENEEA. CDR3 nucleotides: TGTGCCAGCAGCTTCGGCCCACAGAACACTGAAGCTTTCTTT. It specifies CASSFGPQNTEAFF.

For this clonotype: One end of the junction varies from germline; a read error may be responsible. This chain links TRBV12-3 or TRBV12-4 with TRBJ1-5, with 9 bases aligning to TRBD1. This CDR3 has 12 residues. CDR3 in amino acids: CASSNQVDRGDF. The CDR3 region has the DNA TGTGCCAGCAGTAACCAAGTTGACAGGGGGGATTTT.

The CDR3 DNA reads TGTGCCAGCAGCCATTTTAGACAGGGAGTCTACGAGCAGTACTTC. Its protein product is CASSHFRQGVYEQYF. The chain combines TRBV3-1 with TRBJ2-7; 7 nucleotides line up with TRBD1. The CDR3 runs to 15 residues. Germline V gene sequence: CDR1 LGHDT, CDR2 YNNKEL (reference sequence). Trimming cost V 3 bases and J 3 bases; bases outside gene matches: 8.

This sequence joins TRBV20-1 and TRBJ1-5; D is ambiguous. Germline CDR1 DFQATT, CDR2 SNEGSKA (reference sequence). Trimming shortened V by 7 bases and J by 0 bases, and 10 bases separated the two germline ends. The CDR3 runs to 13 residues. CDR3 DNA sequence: TGCAGTGTCCCGGGGTATAGCAATCAGCCCCAGCATTTT. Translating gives CSVPGYSNQPQHF.

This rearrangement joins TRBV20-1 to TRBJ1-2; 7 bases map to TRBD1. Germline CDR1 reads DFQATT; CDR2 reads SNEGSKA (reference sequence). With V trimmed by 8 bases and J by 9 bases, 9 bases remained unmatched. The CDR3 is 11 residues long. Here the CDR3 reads CSHDRVVSYTF. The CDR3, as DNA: TGCAGTCATGACAGGGTAGTAAGCTACACCTTC.